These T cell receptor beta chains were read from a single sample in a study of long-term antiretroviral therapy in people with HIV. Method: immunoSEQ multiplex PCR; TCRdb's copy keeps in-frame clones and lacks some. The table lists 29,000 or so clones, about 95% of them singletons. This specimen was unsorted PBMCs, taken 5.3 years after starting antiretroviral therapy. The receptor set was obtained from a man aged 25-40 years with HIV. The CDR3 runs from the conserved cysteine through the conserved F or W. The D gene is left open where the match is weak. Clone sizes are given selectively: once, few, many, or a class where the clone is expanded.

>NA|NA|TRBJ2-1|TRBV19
TGTGCCAGTAGTCCGGGAACGAGCTCCTACAATGAGCAGTTCTTC
CASSPGTSSYNEQFF
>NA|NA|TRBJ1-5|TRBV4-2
TGTGCCAGCAGCCAAGAGGGACGGAAGAATCAGCCCCAGCATTTT
CASSQEGRKNQPQHF
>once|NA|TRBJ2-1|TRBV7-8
TGTGCCAGCAGCTCCGCCCCACAGGGTTCCTACAATGAGCAGTTCTTC
CASSSAPQGSYNEQFF
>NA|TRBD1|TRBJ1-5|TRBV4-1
TGCGCCAGCAGCGGGGGACAGGGGGCAGGCCAGCCCCAGCATTTT
CASSGGQGAGQPQHF
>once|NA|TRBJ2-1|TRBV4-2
TGTGCCAGCAGCCCGCCGCGGGGCCGCTCCTACAATGAGCAGTTCTTC
CASSPPRGRSYNEQFF
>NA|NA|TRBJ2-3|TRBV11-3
TGTGCCAGCAGCTTACGGGCCAGGGGCGCTAGCACAGATACGCAGTATTTT
CASSLRARGASTDTQYF
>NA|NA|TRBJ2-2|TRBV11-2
TGTGCCAGCAGCTTAGAACTGTCGGGGCCGAACACCGGGGAGCTGTTTTTT
CASSLELSGPNTGELFF
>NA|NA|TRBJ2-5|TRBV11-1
TGTGCCAGCAGCTTAAATCGATTAGAGACCCAGTACTTC
CASSLNRLETQYF
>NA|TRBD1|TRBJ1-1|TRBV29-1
TGCAGCGTTAGGACAGGGGAAACTGAAGCTTTCTTT
CSVRTGETEAFF
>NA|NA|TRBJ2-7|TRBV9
TGTGCCAGCAGCCCCGACTTTCCGGCCAACGAGCAGTACTTC
CASSPDFPANEQYF
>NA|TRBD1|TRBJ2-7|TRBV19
TGTGCCAGTAGTATGTTAGGGACAGCTGGCGAGCAGTACTTC
CASSMLGTAGEQYF
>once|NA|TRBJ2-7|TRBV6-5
TGTGCCAGCAGTCCGCTTGCAGTCCACGAGCAGTACTTC
CASSPLAVHEQYF
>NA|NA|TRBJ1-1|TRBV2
TGTGCCAGCAGTGAGCCTCTCGACAGACCGAACACTGAAGCTTTCTTT
CASSEPLDRPNTEAFF
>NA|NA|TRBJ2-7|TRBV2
TGTGCCAGCAGTGAATACCAGGGGAGCACCGAGCAGTACTTC
CASSEYQGSTEQYF
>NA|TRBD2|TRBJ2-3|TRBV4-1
TGCGCCAGCAGCCAAGATCACGGGGGGGCCGCAGATACGCAGTATTTT
CASSQDHGGAADTQYF
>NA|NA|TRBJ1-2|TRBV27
TGTGCCAGCAGTAAACGAACGGGGGAATCTGGCTACACCTTC
CASSKRTGESGYTF
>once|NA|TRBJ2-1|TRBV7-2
TGTGCCAGCAGACTCGGACAGTTGAATGAGCAGTTCTTC
CASRLGQLNEQFF
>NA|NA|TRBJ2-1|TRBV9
TGTGCCAGCAGCCCTACCGGACACCCAGGCTCCTACAATGAGCAGTTCTTC
CASSPTGHPGSYNEQFF
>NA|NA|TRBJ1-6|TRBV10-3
TGTGCCATCAGTGAAGTTGGGGGGCGCGGTTCACCCCTCCACTTT
CAISEVGGRGSPLHF
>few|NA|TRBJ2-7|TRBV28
TGTGCCAGCAGCGACTACGAGCAGTACTTC
CASSDYEQYF
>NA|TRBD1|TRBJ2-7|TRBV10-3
TGTGCCATCAGTGAAGAGGGGGCGCGGTACGAGCAGTACTTC
CAISEEGARYEQYF
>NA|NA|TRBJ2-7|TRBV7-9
TGTGCCAGCAGCTTAGAGGGCAGTCCCTACGAGCAGTACTTC
CASSLEGSPYEQYF
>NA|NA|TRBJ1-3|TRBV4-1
TGCGCCAGCAGCCAGACAGTAAGGTCTGGAAACACCATATATTTT
CASSQTVRSGNTIYF
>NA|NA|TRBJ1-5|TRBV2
TGTGCCAGCAGTGTAGAAAGTCCTAGCAATCAGCCCCAGCATTTT
CASSVESPSNQPQHF
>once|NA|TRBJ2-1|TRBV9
TGTGCCAGCAGCGTTCCGCCGTACAATGAGCAGTTCTTC
CASSVPPYNEQFF
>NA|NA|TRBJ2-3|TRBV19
TGTGCCAGTAGTAGCACTAGGGGAGATACGCAGTATTTT
CASSSTRGDTQYF
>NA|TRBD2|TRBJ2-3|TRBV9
TGTGCCAGCAGCTACGATAGCGGGAGGGCGGGAGATACGCAGTATTTT
CASSYDSGRAGDTQYF
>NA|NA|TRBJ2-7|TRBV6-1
TGTGCCAGCAGAACCCTCTACCCCGAGCAGTACTTC
CASRTLYPEQYF
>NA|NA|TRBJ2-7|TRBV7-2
TGTGCCAGCAGCCCGTTCTTCTGGACCAGGGGTTGGAACGAGCAGTACTTC
CASSPFFWTRGWNEQYF
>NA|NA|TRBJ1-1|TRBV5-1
TGCGCCAGCAGCTTGGGGACGAACACTGAAGCTTTCTTT
CASSLGTNTEAFF
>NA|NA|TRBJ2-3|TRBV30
TGTGCCGGGGGGCCGGGGGGCCGAGATACGCAGTATTTT
CAGGPGGRDTQYF
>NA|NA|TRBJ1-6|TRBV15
TGTGCCACCAGCAGAGAAAGTCCGTCCATTCATAATTCACCCCTCCACTTT
CATSRESPSIHNSPLHF
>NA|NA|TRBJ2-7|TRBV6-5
TGTGCCAGCAGTTACTCCCCCTCCTACGAGCAGTACTTC
CASSYSPSYEQYF
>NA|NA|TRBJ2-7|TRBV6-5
TGTGCCAGCAGTTACTCGAGTCAGGGATACAGGGACGAGCAGTACTTC
CASSYSSQGYRDEQYF
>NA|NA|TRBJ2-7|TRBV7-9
TGTGCCAGCAGCTTATATGGCGCCGAGCAGTACTTC
CASSLYGAEQYF
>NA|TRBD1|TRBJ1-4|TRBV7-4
TGTGCCAGCAGCACTCGGACAGGGCGAAATGAAAAACTGTTTTTT
CASSTRTGRNEKLFF
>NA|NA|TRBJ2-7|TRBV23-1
TGCGCCAGCAGTCAGCTGGGAGGGGACAGGAACTCCTACGAGCAGTACTTC
CASSQLGGDRNSYEQYF
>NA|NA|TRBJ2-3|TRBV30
TGTGCCTGGAGTGTAGTTCTAGATACGCAGTATTTT
CAWSVVLDTQYF
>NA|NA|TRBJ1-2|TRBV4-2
TGTGCCAGCAGCCCGCAGGGTTTCGGCTACACCTTC
CASSPQGFGYTF
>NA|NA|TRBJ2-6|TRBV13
TGTGCCAGCAGCTCCGCTGGGGCCAACGTCCTGACTTTC
CASSSAGANVLTF
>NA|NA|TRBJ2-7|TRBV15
TGTGCCACCAGCAGCTCTCGAGGATTCTACGAGCAGTACTTC
CATSSSRGFYEQYF
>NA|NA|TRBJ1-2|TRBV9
TGTGCCAGCAGCCCCGCCGGAGGGTATGGCTACACCTTC
CASSPAGGYGYTF
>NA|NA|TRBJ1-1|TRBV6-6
TGTGCCAGCAGTTTGGACAGAGACACTGAAGCTTTCTTT
CASSLDRDTEAFF
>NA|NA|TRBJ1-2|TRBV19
TGTGCCAGTAGTATACAGGGAGTCGATGGCTACACCTTC
CASSIQGVDGYTF
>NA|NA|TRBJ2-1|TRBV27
TGTGCCAGCAGTCCGCATGGTCGGTTCAATGAGCAGTTCTTC
CASSPHGRFNEQFF
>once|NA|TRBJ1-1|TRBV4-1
TGCGCCAGCAGCCAAGGGGGGCGACCTGAAGCTTTCTTT
CASSQGGRPEAFF
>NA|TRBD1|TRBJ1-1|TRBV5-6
TGTGCCAGCAAGACACCGGGACAGGGAGAGAACACTGAAGCTTTCTTT
CASKTPGQGENTEAFF
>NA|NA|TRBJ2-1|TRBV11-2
TGTGCCAGCAGCTTAGGGGCGGGAGTAAGGGGGAATGAGCAGTTCTTC
CASSLGAGVRGNEQFF
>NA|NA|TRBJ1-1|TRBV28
TGTGCCAGCAGCGCTGACAAGGGCAAGAACACTGAAGCTTTCTTT
CASSADKGKNTEAFF
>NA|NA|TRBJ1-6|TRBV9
TGTGCCAGCAGCGTAGCTTATGGGGCGGACTATAATTCACCCCTCCACTTT
CASSVAYGADYNSPLHF
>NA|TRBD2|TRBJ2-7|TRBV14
TGTGCCAGCAGCCTTAAAAGCGGGGGGCCCTCCTACGAGCAGTACTTC
CASSLKSGGPSYEQYF